A single TCR beta chain is shown here with its context. CDR1 and CDR2 (germline): MGHRA, YSYEKL. V shed 1 base and J shed 0 bases, with 13 bases lying between them. The CDR3 covers 16 residues. This specimen comes from a study of human thymus T cells. Sequencing used immunoSEQ multiplex PCR; TCRdb keeps in-frame clones, though not all of them. Here the sample spans more than 45,000 clones, approximately 95% being singletons. The sequence was collected from a boy in the first two years of life with a congenital heart defect but otherwise immunologically healthy. Sequencing was carried out using blood. The rearrangement uses TRBV4-1 and TRBJ2-7; D unresolved. The CDR3 coding sequence is TGCGCCAGCAGCCAAGGTCCTGCGGACCCCTCCTACGAGCAGTACTTC. As protein: CASSQGPADPSYEQYF.